A selection of T cell receptor beta chains follows, all from one sample in a study of T-cell reconstitution after alpha-beta-depleted transplantation in children. TCRdb recomputed calls from the PCR reads with MiXCR, one row per CDR3 protein. Among approximately 630,000 distinct CDR3 sequences listed, roughly 14% were seen once. The source was PBMCs, collected before TCRalphabeta/CD19-depleted stem cell transplant. The receptor source for this set is a girl aged 2-10 years with congenital amegakaryocytic thrombocytopenia, due to receive a stem cell transplant. Each CDR3 is given with its conserved first and last residue.

TRBV7-6	TRBJ2-2	CASSRTSGIPATGELFF
TRBV28	TRBJ2-2	CASQDEWAGELFF
TRBV7-9	TRBJ1-4	CASSSDQGSWGEKLFF
TRBV20-1	TRBJ2-1	CSARADGMGAYEQFF
TRBV12-3/TRBV12-4	TRBJ2-7	CASSSNPGRPDYEQYF
TRBV5-1	TRBJ2-3	CASSLGNYIFTDTQYF
TRBV27	TRBJ2-1	CASSSEVAYNEQFF
TRBV5-1	TRBJ2-2	CASSLLGEGTGELFF
TRBV20-1	TRBJ1-1	CSASGRGTEAFF
TRBV29-1	TRBJ2-7	CSVAGQGVSYEQYF
TRBV4-1	TRBJ2-3	CASSQEWAGVADTQYF
TRBV6-4	TRBJ2-4	CASSETSGKGWNIQYF
TRBV25-1	TRBJ2-3	CASSMGTRDTQYF
TRBV20-1	TRBJ1-1	CSARGAGDTEAFF
TRBV20-1	TRBJ2-1	CSARGGTPYNEQFF
TRBV5-1	TRBJ2-5	CASSFTETQYF
TRBV28	TRBJ1-6	CASSSRGNSPLHF
TRBV10-3	TRBJ2-3	CAIGPGGDTQYF
TRBV29-1	TRBJ2-3	CSVSTDSGTDTQYF
TRBV15	TRBJ2-7	CATSRDRGARKQYF
TRBV11-2	TRBJ2-1	CASSRTSYNEQFF
TRBV7-2	TRBJ2-3	CASSLESSPTDTQYF
TRBV12-3/TRBV12-4	TRBJ2-2	CASSVFGYTGELFF
TRBV7-9	TRBJ1-1	CASSLKVLRHTEAFF
TRBV7-9	TRBJ2-7	CASSYREYGYEQYF
TRBV24-1	TRBJ2-7	CATSDPAGGEQYF
TRBV7-9	TRBJ2-1	CASSPRLAEGNEQFF
TRBV29-1	TRBJ1-1	CSVEVQSWNTEAFF
TRBV20-1	TRBJ1-1	CSARIGQKPEAFF
TRBV20-1	TRBJ2-3	CSARSPTITDTQYF
TRBV7-9	TRBJ2-3	CASSPPPPRADTQYF